These T cell receptor beta chains were read from a single sample in a study of Ad26.COV2.S vaccination and SARS-CoV-2 variants. The table came from immunoSEQ multiplex PCR; TCRdb's copy has only in-frame clones and leaves some out. The sample yields around 450,000 clones, over 75% seen once. Sequenced material: peripheral blood, taken in a trial of Ad26.COV2.S vaccine versus placebo. The origin of the receptors is a person between 18 and 65 years old who received the Ad26.COV2.S COVID-19 vaccine or a placebo. Both conserved end residues are part of each CDR3. The order of the fields is J gene, V gene, D gene, clone size, CDR3 DNA, CDR3 protein. D genes are given only for firm matches. Part of the rows lack a size; the others show once, few, many or a class for expanded clones.

>TRBJ2-2|TRBV24-1|.|.
TGTGCCACCAGCCGCAGAGGGACCGGGGAGCTGTTTTTT
CATSRRGTGELFF
>TRBJ1-5|TRBV2|TRBD1|once
TGTGCCAGCAAAGGGACAGGGGAAAATCAGCCCCAGCATTTT
CASKGTGENQPQHF
>TRBJ2-1|TRBV14|TRBD2|.
TGTGCCAGCAGCCCCCATAGCGGGAGAACTTACAATGAGCAGTTCTTC
CASSPHSGRTYNEQFF
>TRBJ1-1|TRBV6-1|.|.
TGTGCCAGCAGTGACCCCGGACCGAGCTACACTGAAGCTTTCTTT
CASSDPGPSYTEAFF
>TRBJ2-1|TRBV13|TRBD2|.
TGTGCCAGCAGCCCCCGGGATAGCGGGGGGAATGAGCAGTTCTTC
CASSPRDSGGNEQFF
>TRBJ2-7|TRBV5-4|TRBD2|.
TGTGCCAGCAGCTCCGGGACTACCTACGAGCAGTACTTC
CASSSGTTYEQYF
>TRBJ2-3|TRBV14|.|.
TGTGCCAGCAGCCCTAGACAGGTTACAGATACGCAGTATTTT
CASSPRQVTDTQYF
>TRBJ2-5|TRBV11-3|TRBD2|.
TGTGCCAGCAGCCCCAGAGCGGGAGGGCCGGAGGAGACCCAGTACTTC
CASSPRAGGPEETQYF
>TRBJ2-7|TRBV5-4|.|.
TGTGCCAGCAGCTCCTGGAGTGGGGAGAAGAACTACGAGCAGTACTTC
CASSSWSGEKNYEQYF
>TRBJ2-2|TRBV28|TRBD1|.
TGTGCCAGCAGCGAATACAGGGGTCCCGGGGAGCTGTTTTTT
CASSEYRGPGELFF
>TRBJ2-1|TRBV6-5|.|.
TGTGCCAGCAGGGGTCCTCACAATGAGCAGTTCTTC
CASRGPHNEQFF
>TRBJ2-2|TRBV19|.|.
TGTGCCAGTAACGGATTGAACACCGGGGAGCTGTTTTTT
CASNGLNTGELFF
>TRBJ2-7|TRBV10-3|TRBD1|.
TGTGCCATCAGTCATGCCGGGACAGGGGAAGGCGAGCAGTACTTC
CAISHAGTGEGEQYF
>TRBJ1-1|TRBV6-6|TRBD1|once
TGTGCCAGCTGGGGACAGGGGAACACTGAAGCTTTCTTT
CASWGQGNTEAFF
>TRBJ2-7|TRBV21-1|.|.
TGTGCCAGCAGCAAAGGGGAGGGGACCGAGCAGTACTTC
CASSKGEGTEQYF
>TRBJ2-1|TRBV3-1/TRBV3-2|TRBD2|.
TGTGCCAGCAGCCAAGACGTAGCGGGAATTTTGTCCTATGAGCAGTTCTTC
CASSQDVAGILSYEQFF
>TRBJ1-1|TRBV5-6|.|.
TGTGCCAGCACCCTCTCGGGACTGCCTAACACTGAAGCTTTCTTT
CASTLSGLPNTEAFF
>TRBJ2-7|TRBV5-8|.|.
TGTGCCAGCAGCTCGCGGGGACCGAGGGAGCAGTACTTC
CASSSRGPREQYF
>TRBJ2-5|TRBV4-3|.|.
TGCGCCAGCAGCCAAGACTCGAGTTCGGGACCTAGGGGGGAGACCCAGTACTTC
CASSQDSSSGPRGETQYF
>TRBJ1-2|TRBV28|.|.
TGTGCCAGCAGTGCAGTGGTATATGGCTACACCTTC
CASSAVVYGYTF
>TRBJ2-3|TRBV20-1|.|.
TGCAGTGTTGTAATATCAGATACGCAGTATTTT
CSVVISDTQYF
>TRBJ2-2|TRBV4-3|.|once
TGCGCCAGCAGCCAGTTCGAAGGGGTCGGGGAGCTGTTTTTT
CASSQFEGVGELFF
>TRBJ2-7|TRBV12-5|.|.
TGTGCTAGTGGTTTGGCCCAGTACGAGCAGTACTTC
CASGLAQYEQYF
>TRBJ1-4|TRBV7-9|.|.
TGTGCCAGCAGCTTGTCTAGGGCGTCCGTTAATGAAAAACTGTTTTTT
CASSLSRASVNEKLFF
>TRBJ2-1|TRBV28|TRBD1|.
TGTGCCAGCAGTGGACAGGGCACTCTCGGACGATACAATGAGCAGTTCTTC
CASSGQGTLGRYNEQFF
>TRBJ1-5|TRBV9|.|.
TGTGCCAGCACCGATTATCAGCCCCAGCATTTT
CASTDYQPQHF
>TRBJ1-5|TRBV6-2/TRBV6-3|TRBD1|.
TGTGCCAGCAGTTATATCACAGGGGGCAATCAGCCCCAGCATTTT
CASSYITGGNQPQHF
>TRBJ1-4|TRBV5-6|TRBD1|once
TGTGCCAGCAGCAACGAGGAGGGGGCGTTAGGTGAAAAACTGTTTTTT
CASSNEEGALGEKLFF
>TRBJ1-1|TRBV6-5|.|.
TGTGCCAGCAGTCCCGGGACGGATGAAGCTTTCTTT
CASSPGTDEAFF